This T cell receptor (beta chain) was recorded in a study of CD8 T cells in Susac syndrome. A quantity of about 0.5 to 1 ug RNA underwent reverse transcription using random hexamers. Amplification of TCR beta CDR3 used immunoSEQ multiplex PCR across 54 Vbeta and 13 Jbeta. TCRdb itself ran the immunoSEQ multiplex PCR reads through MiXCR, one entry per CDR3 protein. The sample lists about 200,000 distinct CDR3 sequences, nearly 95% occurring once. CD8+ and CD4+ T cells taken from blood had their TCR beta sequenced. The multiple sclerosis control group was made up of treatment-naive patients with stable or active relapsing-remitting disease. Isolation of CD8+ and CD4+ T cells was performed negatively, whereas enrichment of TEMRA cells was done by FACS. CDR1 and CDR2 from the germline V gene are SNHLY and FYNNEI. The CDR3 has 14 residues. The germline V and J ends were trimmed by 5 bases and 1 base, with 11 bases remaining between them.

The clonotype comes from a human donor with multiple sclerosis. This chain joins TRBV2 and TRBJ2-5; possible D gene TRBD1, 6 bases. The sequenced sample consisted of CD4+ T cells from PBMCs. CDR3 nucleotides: TGTGCCAGCAGTACAGGGATAATCCAAGAGACCCAGTACTTC. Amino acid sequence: CASSTGIIQETQYF.